The 21 T cell receptor beta chains below come from one sample, sequenced in a study of cytomegalovirus exposure and HLA in healthy donors. Some clones are missing from TCRdb's copy, which holds only in-frame ones; the method was immunoSEQ multiplex PCR. The data contain tens of thousands of clones, approximately 90% of them singletons. Sequencing was carried out using PBMCs. All receptors come from a woman between 18 and 29 years old in good health and CMV-seropositive.

This chain connects TRBV11-3 to TRBJ2-1; a possible D gene is TRBD2 (6 bases). This CDR3 is built from 15 residues. Germline CDR1 is SGHNT and CDR2 is YENEEA. Trimming took 5 bases from V and 7 from J, leaving 18 bases between them. The CDR3 DNA sequence: TGTGCCAGCAGCCTGGCTCGGGGGATCGGGAATGAGCAGTTCTTC. It translates to CASSLARGIGNEQFF. Full variable domain (missing parts from reference TRBV11-3 and TRBJ2-1): EAGVVQSPRYKIIEKKQPVAFWCNPISGHNTLYWYLQNLGQGPELLIRYENEEAVDDSQLPKDRFSAERLKGVDSTLKIQPAELGDSAVYLCASSLARGIGNEQFFGPGTRLTVL.

The DNA of the CDR3 is TGTGCCAGCAGCTTAGAGGGCGGGGGCGAGCAGTACTTC. Translation gives CASSLEGGGEQYF. The rearrangement links TRBV7-6 to TRBJ2-7, with TRBD2 identical over 7 bases. Losses at the gene ends were 1 base for V and 6 bases for J; bases not matched to a gene: 3. This CDR3 has 13 amino acids. Germline V gene lookup returns CDR1 SGHVS and CDR2 FNYEAQ.

The chain combines TRBV29-1 with TRBJ2-1; no firm D call. From germline, CDR1 is SQVTM and CDR2 ANQGSEA. The CDR3 has 8 residues. The V gene lost 6 bases and the J gene lost 8 bases, with 2 bases spanning the gap. The DNA of the CDR3 is TGCAGCGTCGATGAGCAGTTCTTC. Protein product: CSVDEQFF.

V usage is TRBV6-5 and J usage is TRBJ2-7; perhaps TRBD1 as D (6 bases). Germline CDR1 MNHEY, CDR2 SVGAGI. CDR3 length: 15 amino acids. V was cut by 5 bases and J by 0 bases, with 14 bases left in between. CDR3 sequence: CASSQKPDSSYEQYF. The DNA of the CDR3 is TGTGCCAGCAGTCAAAAACCGGACAGCTCCTACGAGCAGTACTTC.

The CDR3 sequence: CASSEATKNIQYF. The CDR3 DNA reads TGTGCCAGCAGCGAGGCTACGAAAAACATTCAGTACTTC. V is TRBV6-5 and J is TRBJ2-4; no clear D. The CDR3 has 13 residues. V was pared by 6 bases and J by 4 bases, with 10 bases between. Germline CDR1 is MNHEY and CDR2 is SVGAGI.

This chain joins TRBV19 and TRBJ1-3; 9 bases match TRBD1. The CDR3 has 18 amino acids. Germline values: CDR1 LNHDA, CDR2 SQIVND (reference sequence). Losses at the gene ends were 4 bases for V and 1 base for J; bases not matched to a gene: 11. The CDR3 reads CASSTTIQGAFSGNTIYF. The CDR3 coding sequence is TGTGCCAGTAGTACGACCATACAGGGGGCGTTTTCTGGAAACACCATATATTTT.

This sequence joins TRBV14 and TRBJ1-4, with 7 bases identical to TRBD1. After removal of 3 bases from V and 0 bases from J, the junction contained 4 bases not matched to a gene. The germline V gene encodes CDR1 SGHDN and CDR2 FVKESK. This CDR3 is built from 16 residues. The CDR3 DNA sequence: TGTGCCAGCAGCCAGACAGGGTTTGCAACTAATGAAAAACTGTTTTTT. Translation gives CASSQTGFATNEKLFF.

This chain joins TRBV7-6 and TRBJ2-3, with 13 bases fitting TRBD2. Trimming at V came to 0 bases and at J to 4 bases, leaving 4 bases not matched to a gene. The CDR3 contains 17 residues. Germline CDR1 and CDR2: SGHVS and FNYEAQ. CDR3 sequence: CASSLALAGGPADTQYF. For the CDR3, the DNA is TGTGCCAGCAGCTTAGCACTAGCGGGAGGGCCCGCAGATACGCAGTATTTT.

V is TRBV27 and J is TRBJ1-2; D call uncertain. The V end was cut by 4 bases, the J end by 7 bases, with 13 bases between. Germline V gene sequence: CDR1 MNHEY, CDR2 SMNVEV (reference sequence). This CDR3 has 13 amino acids. This CDR3 reads CASSSSPVRGYTF. The CDR3 DNA follows: TGTGCCAGCAGTTCGTCCCCGGTGCGTGGCTACACCTTC.

The chain recombines TRBV7-9 with TRBJ2-5; D possibly corresponds to TRBD1 (6 bases). Germline CDR1 and CDR2: SEHNR and FQNEAQ (reference sequence). The CDR3 length is 14 residues. The V gene lost 4 bases and the J gene lost 5 bases, with 14 bases spanning the gap. DNA for the CDR3: TGTGCCAGCAGCTCGAGGACAGCCTCGGAGACCCAGTACTTC. Its protein is CASSSRTASETQYF.

J is TRBJ2-7 and V is TRBV6-4; tentatively, D is TRBD2 (5 bases). There are 18 residues in the CDR3. Trimming took off 5 bases at V and 3 bases at J, with 26 bases between the two ends. The germline CDR1 and CDR2 sequences are MRHNA and SNTAGT. The CDR3 DNA follows: TGTGCCAGCAGTACGGGGAGAACTCGAATAAGAAGCTACTACGAGCAGTACTTC. Its translation is CASSTGRTRIRSYYEQYF.

The chain carries TRBV5-1 and TRBJ2-7; 13 nucleotides agree with TRBD2. This CDR3 has 16 amino acids. V shed 3 bases, J shed 2 bases, and the junction held 5 bases outside the gene matches. Looked up from germline, CDR1 is SGHRS and CDR2 is YFSETQ. CDR3: CASSSGLAGRTYEQYF. As DNA, the CDR3 is TGCGCCAGCAGCTCGGGACTAGCGGGGCGCACCTACGAGCAGTACTTC.

The table lists this clone with a count of one. The genes are TRBV6-5 and TRBJ2-1, with D perhaps TRBD2 (6 bases). Germline CDR1 is MNHEY and CDR2 is SVGAGI. The germline V and J ends were trimmed by 2 bases and 8 bases, with 7 bases remaining between them. This CDR3 has 12 amino acids. CDR3 loop: CASSYREDEQFF. DNA for the CDR3: TGTGCCAGCAGTTACAGGGAGGATGAGCAGTTCTTC.

The J gene is TRBJ2-2, the V gene TRBV28; D possibly corresponds to TRBD1 (6 bases). Germline CDR1 and CDR2: MDHEN and SYDVKM. This CDR3 is built from 16 residues. V lost 6 bases and J 2 bases, leaving 16 bases between the germline ends. The CDR3 loop reads CASRTKQGSNTGELFF. In DNA form, the CDR3 reads TGTGCCAGCAGAACGAAACAGGGCAGCAACACCGGGGAGCTGTTTTTT.

The J gene is TRBJ2-7, the V gene TRBV4-2; D remains unclear. CDR1 and CDR2 from the germline V gene are LGHNA and YNFKEQ. V dropped 1 base and J dropped 3 bases, with 7 bases sitting between them. This CDR3 has 13 amino acids. CDR3 region: CASSQGQNYEQYF. The CDR3 DNA sequence: TGTGCCAGCAGCCAAGGGCAGAACTACGAGCAGTACTTC.

The chain is built from TRBV5-4 and TRBJ1-1, with 7 bases identical to TRBD1. Per germline, CDR1 SGHNT and CDR2 YYREEE (reference sequence). The ends lost 2 bases at V and 8 bases at J; junction bases unmatched: 3. This CDR3 is 12 amino acids long. CDR3 amino acids: CASSLPGQEAFF. As DNA, the CDR3 is TGTGCCAGCAGCTTACCGGGACAGGAAGCTTTCTTT.

V usage is TRBV6-5 and J usage is TRBJ1-5, with D possibly TRBD1 on 6 matching bases. This CDR3 spans 15 amino acids. Germline CDR1 reads MNHEY; CDR2 reads SVGAGI. V was pared by 5 bases and J by 2 bases, with 13 bases between. The CDR3 DNA is TGTGCCAGCAGTGGACAGCCAAATGGCAATCAGCCCCAGCATTTT. Translated, it gives CASSGQPNGNQPQHF.

The chain combines TRBV25-1 with TRBJ2-1, with 13 bases lining up with TRBD2. The CDR3 has 18 residues. V shed 5 bases and J 4 bases; nucleotides not matched to a gene: 11. Germline V CDR1 and CDR2: MGHDK, SYGVNS. CDR3 amino acids: CASSSPGTSGVVYNEQFF. In DNA, the CDR3 is TGTGCCAGCAGTTCCCCCGGGACTAGCGGGGTGGTGTACAATGAGCAGTTCTTC.

The J gene is TRBJ1-2, the V gene TRBV4-3; maybe TRBD1 (6 bases). The V end lost 4 bases, the J end lost 6 bases, and 24 bases lay between the germline ends. CDR3 length: 17 amino acids. Germline V lookup: CDR1 LGHNA, CDR2 YSLEER. The CDR3 nucleotides are TGCGCCAGCAGCCTAAGAGGGGGTGCTCGGCAGGGCAATGGCTACACCTTC. Translating it yields CASSLRGGARQGNGYTF.

The chain carries TRBV7-9 and TRBJ2-7, with 9 bases that match TRBD1. V dropped 5 bases and J dropped 7; count of bases not matched to a gene: 21. Germline CDR1 is SEHNR and CDR2 is FQNEAQ (reference sequence). The CDR3 runs to 18 residues. CDR3 amino acids: CASSTPGQGPQGGREQYF. The CDR3 region has the DNA TGTGCCAGCAGCACACCGGGACAGGGCCCTCAAGGGGGTCGAGAGCAGTACTTC.

The chain combines TRBV9 with TRBJ2-2; 8 bases map to TRBD1. Per the germline V gene, CDR1 is SGDLS and CDR2 is YYNGEE. J was trimmed by 7 bases and V by 0 bases; bases with no gene match: 8. The CDR3 has 16 residues. CDR3 amino acids: CASSVVGRGLDGELFF. The CDR3 DNA sequence: TGTGCCAGCAGCGTAGTGGGCAGGGGGCTGGACGGGGAGCTGTTTTTT.